A single TCR beta chain is shown here with its context. The CDR3 sequence is 15 residues long. V was cut by 2 bases and J by 2 bases, with 9 bases left in between. The data originate from a study of blood T cell repertoires in COVID-19. On the study more broadly: Material from acute and convalescent COVID-19 was sourced from the United States, Italy and Spain.

Sequencing was performed with immunoSEQ multiplex PCR; in TCRdb, only in-frame clones are kept and a portion is missing. The top ten clones hold 3.5% to 4% of a sample with roughly 390,000 clones, 85% of them seen once. The sequence was obtained from a woman younger than 30 with acute or convalescent COVID-19. Sequenced: peripheral blood. V is TRBV23-1 and J is TRBJ2-2; D perhaps matches TRBD1 (5 bases). TRBV23-1 is treated as an ORF (open reading frame) with a function not yet certain. This CDR3 reads CASSQRGRNTGELFF. The DNA of the CDR3 is TGCGCCAGCAGTCAAAGGGGCCGTAACACCGGGGAGCTGTTTTTT.